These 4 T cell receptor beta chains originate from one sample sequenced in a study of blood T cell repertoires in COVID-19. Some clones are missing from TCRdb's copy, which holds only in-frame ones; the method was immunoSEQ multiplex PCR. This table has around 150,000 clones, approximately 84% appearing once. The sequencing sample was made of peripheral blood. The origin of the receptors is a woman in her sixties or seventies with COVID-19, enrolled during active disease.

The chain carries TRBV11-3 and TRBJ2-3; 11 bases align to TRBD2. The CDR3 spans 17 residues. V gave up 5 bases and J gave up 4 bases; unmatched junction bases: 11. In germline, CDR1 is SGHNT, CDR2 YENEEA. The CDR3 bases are TGTGCCAGCAGCCGAACTATAACTAGCGGGAGTGCAGATACGCAGTATTTT. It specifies CASSRTITSGSADTQYF.

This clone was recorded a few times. This chain's CDR3 is CASSPQGGMKGYTF. CDR3 nucleotide sequence: TGTGCCAGCAGCCCCCAAGGAGGTATGAAGGGCTACACCTTC. This chain joins TRBV7-8 and TRBJ1-2; D is unclear. CDR3 length equals 14 residues. V was pared by 5 bases and J by 8 bases, with 18 bases between. CDR1 is SGHVS and CDR2 is FQNEAQ in the germline V gene.

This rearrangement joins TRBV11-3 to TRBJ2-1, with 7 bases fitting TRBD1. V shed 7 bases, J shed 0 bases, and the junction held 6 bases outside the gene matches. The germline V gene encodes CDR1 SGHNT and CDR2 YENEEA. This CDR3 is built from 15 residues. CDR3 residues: CASTQTGSSYNEQFF. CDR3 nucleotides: TGTGCCAGCACCCAGACAGGGAGCTCCTACAATGAGCAGTTCTTC.

Here the CDR3 reads CAWLRGGYGYTF. In DNA, the CDR3 is TGTGCCTGGCTCAGGGGTGGCTATGGCTACACCTTC. The chain combines TRBV30 with TRBJ1-2, with a weak D call TRBD1 (6 bases). The CDR3 loop spans 12 amino acids. V lost 5 bases to trimming and J lost 4 bases, with 11 bases between them. Looked up from germline, CDR1 is GTSNPN and CDR2 is SVGIG (reference sequence).